A selection of T cell receptor beta chains follows, all from one sample in a study of T-cell memory formation after mild COVID-19. TCRdb used MiXCR to reprocess the 5' RACE reads, holding one entry per CDR3 protein. The profile shows some 410,000 distinct CDR3 sequences, 23% of them singletons. The source material was PBMCs or a T cell subset sorted from them (not recorded which). The origin of the receptors is an adult woman who had mild COVID-19 (a few samples of this study predate the infection). Cell type and time point are not known. Both conserved end residues are trimmed from each CDR3.

CDR3aa	v_gene
AISESLGVNQPQH	TRBV10-3
ASSQEPASYEQY	TRBV3-1
AISSSGDEDYT	TRBV10-3
ASSLDAGSGANVLT	TRBV7-6
AWIRGTDTQY	TRBV30
ASSAGWDHSGANVLT	TRBV9
ASSPRKTENTEAF	TRBV18
ASSQDWQSGELF	TRBV4-3
SVEKGFDGYT	TRBV29-1
ASSLGYQASNSPLH	TRBV7-3
ASSLIWGGKFGSPLH	TRBV7-9
ATGRGWPEAF	TRBV15
ASSQGEAGGPGPYEQY	TRBV3-1
ASSARGTGVSNEQF	TRBV9
ASSLLLTSGSGNEQF	TRBV5-1
ASSTQSSYEQY	TRBV19
ASYNSPGELF	TRBV25-1
ASSQDRGTAT	TRBV3-1